The 7 T cell receptor beta chains below come from one sample, sequenced in a study of long-term antiretroviral therapy in people with HIV. immunoSEQ v3.0 was run at survey level. Sequenced by immunoSEQ multiplex PCR; TCRdb stores in-frame clones only, minus some. Of about 21,000 clones in the sample, around 83% were seen once. The sequenced sample was unsorted PBMCs, obtained 0.2 years after starting antiretroviral therapy. The receptors stem from a woman aged 25 to 39 with HIV.

The chain employs TRBV21-1 and TRBJ1-2. TRBV21-1 is assigned pseudogene status. The CDR3 is 13 residues long. The CDR3 is CASWGKYSYGYTF. The CDR3 DNA sequence: TGTGCCAGCTGGGGAAAATACAGCTATGGCTACACCTTC.

The chain has TRBV29-1 and TRBJ1-1, with a tentative D call TRBD1 (5 bases). V was pared by 6 bases and J by 3 bases, with 17 bases between. The CDR3 runs 14 residues. Germline-derived CDR1 and CDR2 are SQVTM and ANQGSEA. Here the CDR3 DNA reads TGCAGCGTCCCCAGAACGGGGGGGGACACTGAAGCTTTCTTT. This sequence encodes CSVPRTGGDTEAFF.

V and J are TRBV9 and TRBJ1-1, with 7 bases identical to TRBD1. Trimming removed 4 bases from V and 1 base from J; junction bases left unmatched: 13. The CDR3 is made up of 17 amino acids. Germline V gene sequence: CDR1 SGDLS, CDR2 YYNGEE. The CDR3, as DNA: TGTGCCAGCAGCCTAGACCCCGGGACAGCGTGGAACACTGAAGCTTTCTTT. It specifies CASSLDPGTAWNTEAFF.

The rearrangement joins TRBV7-3 to TRBJ2-3; unclear D gene. Germline CDR1 and CDR2: SGHTA and FQGTGA. There are 15 residues in the CDR3. Trimming removed 3 bases at V and 3 bases at J, with 13 bases between. CDR3 nucleotide sequence: TGTGCCAGCAGCTTGACGACAAAGACGACAGATACGCAGTATTTT. Protein product: CASSLTTKTTDTQYF. The full variable domain, rest sourced from reference TRBV7-3 and TRBJ2-3, is GAGVSQTPSNKVTEKGKYVELRCDPISGHTALYWYRQSLGQGPEFLIYFQGTGAADDSGLPNDRFFAVRPEGSVSTLKIQRTERGDSAVYLCASSLTTKTTDTQYFGPGTRLTVL.

The chain couples TRBV2 to TRBJ1-1; D unclear. The CDR3 has 13 amino acids. Germline CDR1 is SNHLY and CDR2 is FYNNEI. V lost 6 bases, J lost 1 base, and 9 bases lay in between. CDR3 amino acids: CASRGRRNTEAFF. For the CDR3, the DNA is TGTGCCAGCAGAGGACGGAGGAACACTGAAGCTTTCTTT.

This clone is medium-sized (0.01 to 0.1%). V and J are TRBV5-1 and TRBJ2-7, with D possibly matching TRBD2 (5 bases). V was cut by 4 bases and J by 2 bases, with 13 bases left in between. CDR3 length: 14 amino acids. Germline values: CDR1 SGHRS, CDR2 YFSETQ. DNA of the CDR3: TGCGCCAGCAGCCCCGGGGTAGGTCCCTACGAGCAGTACGTC. Translation: CASSPGVGPYEQYV.

This clone has only a few counts. J is TRBJ1-5 and V is TRBV6-1, with 10 bases identical to TRBD1. Trimming cost V 4 bases and J 6 bases; bases outside gene matches: 6. This CDR3 contains 15 residues. The germline V gene encodes CDR1 MNHNS and CDR2 SASEGT. The CDR3 nucleotides read TGTGCCAGCAGTGTTGAGACAGGGGGCATTCAGCCCCAGCATTTT. It specifies CASSVETGGIQPQHF.